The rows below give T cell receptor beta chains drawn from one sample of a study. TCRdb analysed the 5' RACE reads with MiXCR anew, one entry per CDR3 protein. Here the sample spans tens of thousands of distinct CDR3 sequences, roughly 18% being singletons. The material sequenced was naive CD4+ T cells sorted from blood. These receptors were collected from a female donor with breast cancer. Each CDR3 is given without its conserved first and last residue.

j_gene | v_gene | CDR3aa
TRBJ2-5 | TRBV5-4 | ASSTASGEETQY
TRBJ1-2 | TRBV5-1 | ASSFGDSREEYGYT
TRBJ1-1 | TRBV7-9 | ASSLDGRGNTEAF
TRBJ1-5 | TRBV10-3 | AISEFNSNQPQH
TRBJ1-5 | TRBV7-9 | ASSLAAGGNQPQH
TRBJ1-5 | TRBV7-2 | ASSFGQGGYQPQH
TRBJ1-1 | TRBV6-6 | ASRDREAF
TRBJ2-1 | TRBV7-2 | ASSLDSGVVYNEQF
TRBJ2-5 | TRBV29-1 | SVDRLDGQDQETQY
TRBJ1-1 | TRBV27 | ASSFRENTEAF
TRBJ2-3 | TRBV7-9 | ASSPTLADTDTQY
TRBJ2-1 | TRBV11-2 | ASSLASVRTPRLAVYNEQF
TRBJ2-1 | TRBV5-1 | ASSNAGLAETNEQF
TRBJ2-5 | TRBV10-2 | ASQGGQASGGLETQY
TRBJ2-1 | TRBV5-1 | ASSAGLDSQGEQF
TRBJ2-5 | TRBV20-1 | SASGGNQETQY
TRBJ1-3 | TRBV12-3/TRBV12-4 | ASSPILSSGNTIY
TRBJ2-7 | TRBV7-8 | ASSRERGEQY
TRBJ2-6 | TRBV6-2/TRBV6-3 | ASTLGGSGANVLT
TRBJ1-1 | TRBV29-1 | NVNVGAPRTEAF
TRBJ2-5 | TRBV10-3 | AISNRETQY
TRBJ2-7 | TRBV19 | ASSMNGPYEQY
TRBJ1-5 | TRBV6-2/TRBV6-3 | ASSAGTARNQPQH
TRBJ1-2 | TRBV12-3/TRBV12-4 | ASSTELRGYT
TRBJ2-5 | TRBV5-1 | ASSLVPGQQETQY
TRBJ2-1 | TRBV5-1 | ASSLVGLVSEQF
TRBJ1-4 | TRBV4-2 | ASSRSGVATNEKLF
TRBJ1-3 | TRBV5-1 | ASSMTGGLSGNTIY
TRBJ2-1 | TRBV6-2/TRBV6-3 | ASIPNTGPSYNEQF
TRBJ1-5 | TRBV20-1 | SARDGGKNQPQH
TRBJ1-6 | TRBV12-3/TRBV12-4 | ASSLGGRDNSPLH
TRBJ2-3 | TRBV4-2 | ASSQDWSTDTQY
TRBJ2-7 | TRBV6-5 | ASSYQAGGASSYEQY
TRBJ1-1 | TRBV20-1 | SARDPMRGHTEAF
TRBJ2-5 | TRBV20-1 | SAQDSQETQY
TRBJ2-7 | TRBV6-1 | ASSDMLAGRYEQY
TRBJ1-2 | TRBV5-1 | ASSSPTLYGYT
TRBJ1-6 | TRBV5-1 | ASSSGTGSANSPLH
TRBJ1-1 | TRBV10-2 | ASSWDSIAF
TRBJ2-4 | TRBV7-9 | ASSLSYGQGVGNIQY
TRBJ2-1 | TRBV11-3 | ASGLRVNEQF
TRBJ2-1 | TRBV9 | ASSRRGSLNNEQF
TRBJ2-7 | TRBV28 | ASRPGGGLAGANEQY
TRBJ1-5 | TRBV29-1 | SVPQGFRQPQH
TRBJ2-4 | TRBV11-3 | ASSPVVSKNIQY
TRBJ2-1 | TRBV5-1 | ASNPSGLAGYEQF
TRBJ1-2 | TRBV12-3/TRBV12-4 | ASSSSGRGYT